The sequence of this T cell receptor beta chain was determined in a study of blood T cell repertoires in COVID-19. Study details: The United States, Italy and Spain were the sources of the acute and convalescent COVID-19 samples.

CDR1 and CDR2 (germline): SGHRS, YFSETQ. V was trimmed by 5 bases and J by 1 base, leaving 9 bases between them. The length of the CDR3 is 13 residues. Libraries were prepared by immunoSEQ multiplex PCR; TCRdb keeps only in-frame clonotypes and omits some of them. In the table there are roughly 330,000 clones, about four fifths of which are singletons. Sequencing input: peripheral blood. J is TRBJ1-1 and V is TRBV5-1; D remains ambiguous. This clonotype was obtained from a woman between 50 and 59 years old with acute or convalescent COVID-19. CDR3 nucleotide sequence: TGCGCCAGCAGATTTACAGAGAACACTGAAGCTTTCTTT. As protein: CASRFTENTEAFF.